This note documents a single T cell receptor beta chain sequence. The antigen is undetermined. At the DNA level, this CDR3 is encoded by other sequences in the same sample as well. 13 Jbeta primers and 60 Vbeta primers were used for the PCR. Data came from immunoSEQ multiplex PCR; TCRdb stores just in-frame clones and leaves some out. The table has around 100,000 clones, around three quarters seen once; the top ten hold about 5.2%. The data were obtained in a study of cytomegalovirus exposure and HLA in healthy donors. This CDR3 contains 14 residues. Germline V lookup: CDR1 LGHNA, CDR2 YSLEER. Trimming cost V 3 bases and J 4 bases; bases outside gene matches: 0. Broader study findings: It was likely that a cluster of highly shared sequence variants was a sequencing artifact. Most subjects' HLA-A and HLA-B alleles were reportedly predicted from TCR beta sequences. For most TCR sequences rarity was the rule, although some public TCRs occurred in many donors.

V gene TRBV4-3 combines with J gene TRBJ1-4; TRBD1 agrees at 9 bases. The specimen was PBMCs. This receptor was identified in a female donor in good health and CMV-seropositive. The CDR3: CASSQGQGNEKLFF. The CDR3 nucleotides read TGCGCCAGCAGCCAGGGACAGGGTAATGAAAAACTGTTTTTT.